This T cell receptor beta chain was obtained from a study of T-cell reconstitution after alpha-beta-depleted transplantation in children. This CDR3 has 16 amino acids. V was cut by 2 bases and J by 2 bases, with 13 bases left in between. Many counts were recorded for this clonotype. The authors prepared the TCRbeta library with unique molecular identifiers. TCRdb re-called the PCR reads through MiXCR, storing one row per CDR3 protein. The table has about 400,000 distinct CDR3 sequences, about an eighth seen once. The TCR originated in a human donor who donated a stem cell graft to a child with Fanconi anemia. The chain has TRBV12-3 or TRBV12-4 and TRBJ1-5, with TRBD1 as a possible D gene (6 bases). The sample here was PBMCs, taken from the stem cell graft. As DNA, the CDR3 is TGTGCCAGCAGTTTAAGGGGGGCGTTGGGCAATCAGCCCCAGCATTTT. It is translated as CASSLRGALGNQPQHF.